The 26 T cell receptor beta chains given below trace back to one sample, sequenced in a study of T cell changes during pregnancy in multiple sclerosis. TCRdb's table, derived via immunoSEQ multiplex PCR, lists solely in-frame clones and lacks some. The sample has just under 65,000 clones; approximately 94% are singletons. The material was CD8+ T cells from peripheral blood mononuclear cells, obtained in the second trimester of pregnancy. The receptors shown here come from a female donor with multiple sclerosis, enrolled in a pregnancy study.

The rearrangement joins TRBV5-1 to TRBJ2-5; D uncertain. V was cut by 6 bases and J by 3 bases, with 12 bases left in between. The CDR3 is 13 amino acids. The germline V gene has CDR1 SGHRS and CDR2 YFSETQ. The CDR3 nucleotides are TGCGCCAGCAACCTAAACGCCGAAGAGACCCAGTACTTC. This translates into CASNLNAEETQYF.

This chain connects TRBV5-1 to TRBJ2-1; 15 bases map to TRBD2. Unmatched junction bases numbered 9, after V lost 3 bases and J lost 8 bases. From germline, CDR1 is SGHRS and CDR2 YFSETQ. There are 17 residues in the CDR3. The CDR3 here is CASSWGTSGRRVDEQFF. Written as DNA, the CDR3 is TGCGCCAGCAGCTGGGGGACTAGCGGGAGGAGGGTGGATGAGCAGTTCTTC.

The rearrangement uses TRBV29-1 and TRBJ2-7; a possible D gene is TRBD2 (6 bases). The germline gives CDR1 SQVTM, CDR2 ANQGSEA. The CDR3 totals 15 residues. V lost 4 bases and J lost 2, with 18 bases in between. The CDR3 DNA follows: TGCAGCGTTGCCCCAGGCGGGACGGGGACCTACGAGCAGTACTTC. This sequence encodes CSVAPGGTGTYEQYF.

V is TRBV4-1 and J is TRBJ1-1; D uncertain. Trimming pared 6 bases from V and 1 base from J, leaving 9 bases between. This CDR3 region has 13 residues. Germline V CDR1 and CDR2: MGHRA, YSYEKL. CDR3 protein: CASSPVENTEAFF. The CDR3 coding sequence is TGCGCCAGCAGTCCCGTAGAGAACACTGAAGCTTTCTTT.

In its sample, this clone was seen once. V gene TRBV5-1 combines with J gene TRBJ1-1, with TRBD1 matching 7 bases. The CDR3 is 16 amino acids. Germline CDR1 reads SGHRS; CDR2 reads YFSETQ. J lost 0 bases, V lost 1 base, and 6 bases had no gene match. In nucleotides, the CDR3 is TGCGCCAGCAGCTTGTACACAGGGGCTATGAACACTGAAGCTTTCTTT. Translated, it gives CASSLYTGAMNTEAFF.

This rearrangement joins TRBV29-1 to TRBJ1-1; 11 positions agree with TRBD1. In germline, CDR1 is SQVTM, CDR2 ANQGSEA. The CDR3 length is 13 residues. J lost 11 bases, V lost 7 bases, and 12 bases had no gene match. The CDR3 is CSAWDRGTGLAFF. The CDR3 nucleotides read TGCAGCGCGTGGGACAGGGGGACCGGTTTGGCTTTCTTT.

V gene TRBV19 combines with J gene TRBJ1-1; 8 bases are a match to TRBD1. Per germline, CDR1 LNHDA and CDR2 SQIVND (reference sequence). The CDR3 runs to 14 residues. V lost 4 bases to trimming and J lost 1 base; unmatched junction nucleotides: 2. In DNA form, the CDR3 reads TGTGCCAGTAGTAATCAGGGGGCGAACACTGAAGCTTTCTTT. Translation: CASSNQGANTEAFF.

This chain connects TRBV2 to TRBJ1-2, with 10 positions matching TRBD1. Per the germline V gene, CDR1 is SNHLY and CDR2 is FYNNEI. Losses at the gene ends were 10 bases for V and 4 bases for J; bases not matched to a gene: 3. CDR3 length equals 12 residues. CDR3: CATWDRGYGYTF. In DNA, the CDR3 is TGTGCCACCTGGGACAGGGGCTATGGCTACACCTTC. Filled out from reference TRBV2 and TRBJ1-2, the complete variable domain reads EPEVTQTPSHQVTQMGQEVILRCVPISNHLYFYWYRQILGQKVEFLVSFYNNEISEKSEIFDDQFSVERPDGSNFTLKIRSTKLEDSAMYFCATWDRGYGYTFGSGTRLTVV.

This chain uses TRBV11-2 with TRBJ1-2; 7 bases line up with TRBD1. After removal of 5 bases from V and 4 bases from J, the junction contained 10 bases not matched to a gene. From germline, CDR1 is SGHAT and CDR2 FQNNGV. This CDR3 has 15 amino acids. In DNA, the CDR3 is TGTGCCAGCAGCCCAGGCCCGGGACAGATCTATGGCTACACCTTC. Amino acids: CASSPGPGQIYGYTF.

The chain joins TRBV5-3 to TRBJ2-1; 9 bases are a match to TRBD1. Being an ORF, TRBV5-3 has a function that is uncertain. After removal of 3 bases from V and 9 bases from J, the junction contained 13 bases not matched to a gene. The CDR3 is made up of 16 amino acids. CDR3: CARSSTEGQGPCEQFF. The CDR3 nucleotides read TGTGCCAGAAGCTCTACCGAGGGACAGGGCCCGTGTGAGCAGTTCTTC.

This CDR3 is CASRDRGPGNQPQHF. CDR3 bases: TGCGCCAGCAGGGACAGGGGGCCTGGCAATCAGCCCCAGCATTTT. This chain connects TRBV10-2 to TRBJ1-5; 11 nucleotides line up with TRBD1. Germline assignment: CDR1 WSHSY and CDR2 SAAADI. The CDR3 loop spans 15 amino acids. V trimming: 6 bases; J trimming: 2 bases; junction bases outside the gene matches: 3.

This clone has just one count. The chain employs TRBV28 and TRBJ1-4; D might be TRBD1 (5 bases). The V end was cut by 5 bases, the J end by 4 bases, with 11 bases between. There are 14 residues in the CDR3. The germline V gene has CDR1 MDHEN and CDR2 SYDVKM. In nucleotides, the CDR3 is TGTGCCAGCAGTCTATCGACAGTTAATGAAAAACTGTTTTTT. Protein product: CASSLSTVNEKLFF.

V and J are TRBV30 and TRBJ2-1; 15 nucleotides align to TRBD2. The germline gives CDR1 GTSNPN, CDR2 SVGIG (reference sequence). The CDR3 covers 18 residues. J was trimmed by 3 bases and V by 4 bases; bases with no gene match: 10. The CDR3 here is CAWNSGTSGRRGYNEQFF. CDR3 DNA sequence: TGTGCCTGGAACTCCGGGACTAGCGGGAGGAGGGGCTACAATGAGCAGTTCTTC. Together with reference TRBV30 and TRBJ2-1, the CDR3 gives the full variable domain: SQTIHQWPATLVQPVGSPLSLECTVEGTSNPNLYWYRQAAGRGLQLLFYSVGIGQISSEVPQNLSASRPQDRQFILSSKKLLLSDSGFYLCAWNSGTSGRRGYNEQFFGPGTRLTVL.

This clone came up once. The chain links TRBV14 to TRBJ2-3; 7 nucleotides line up with TRBD2. In germline, CDR1 is SGHDN, CDR2 FVKESK. The J segment lost 3 bases and the V segment lost 2 bases, leaving 11 bases of the junction unmatched. The CDR3 covers 17 residues. CDR3 protein: CASSQRIWGGITDTQYF. CDR3 DNA: TGTGCCAGCAGCCAACGAATCTGGGGAGGGATAACAGATACGCAGTATTTT.

The chain is built from TRBV21-1 and TRBJ2-7; TRBD2 is the table's D call, not checked against the DNA. TRBV21-1 is tagged as a pseudogene. The CDR3 length is 15 residues. CDR3 in amino acids: CASSMEGGLDYEQYF. The CDR3 nucleotides read TGTGCCAGCAGCATGGAGGGAGGGCTTGATTACGAGCAGTACTTC.

The V and J genes are TRBV7-2 and TRBJ1-2; D is perhaps TRBD1 (6 bases). The length of the CDR3 is 15 residues. The ends were cut back, 3 bases at V and 4 bases at J, with 15 bases in the middle. Germline V CDR1 and CDR2: SGHTA, FQGNSA. In DNA form, the CDR3 reads TGTGCCAGCAGCTTCGAAGGGGGGGACGGCTATGGCTACACCTTC. It yields the protein CASSFEGGDGYGYTF.

This rearrangement joins TRBV23-1 to TRBJ2-3, with a possible D match to TRBD2 (6 bases). TRBV23-1 is annotated as an ORF whose role is uncertain. The CDR3 sequence is 15 residues long. V was trimmed by 0 bases and J by 3 bases, leaving 10 bases between them. CDR3 sequence (DNA): TGCGCCAGCAGTCAATCGCTCGGGAGTACAGATACGCAGTATTTT. Translated, it gives CASSQSLGSTDTQYF.

The chain employs TRBV27 and TRBJ1-1, with D maybe TRBD1 (6 bases). The V end was cut by 6 bases, the J end by 3 bases, with 14 bases between. This CDR3 comprises 14 residues. Looked up from germline, CDR1 is MNHEY and CDR2 is SMNVEV (reference sequence). The CDR3 coding sequence is TGTGCCAGCAGCCATGACAGGTATTACACTGAAGCTTTCTTT. Its translation is CASSHDRYYTEAFF.

There are a few counts of this clone. J is TRBJ2-6 and V is TRBV6-5; D gene uncertain. The CDR3 has 15 residues. Between the trimmed V and J ends, which lost 2 bases and 2 bases, there was a span of 7 bases. Germline assignment: CDR1 MNHEY and CDR2 SVGAGI. CDR3 sequence reads: CASSYELAGANVLTF. CDR3 sequence (DNA): TGTGCCAGCAGTTACGAGTTGGCTGGGGCCAACGTCCTGACTTTC.

This clone was counted a single time. The chain joins TRBV4-3 to TRBJ2-5; a weak D match, TRBD1 (5 bases). V was shortened by 0 bases and J by 5 bases, with 13 bases between the two germline ends. Germline CDR1 and CDR2: LGHNA and YSLEER. There are 15 residues in the CDR3. CDR3 nucleotides: TGCGCCAGCAGCCAAGATAGGGCAGGGCCGGAGACCCAGTACTTC. Protein sequence: CASSQDRAGPETQYF.

The rearrangement joins TRBV4-1 to TRBJ1-5, with TRBD1 identical over 8 bases. J gave up 0 bases and V 3 bases, and 7 bases lay outside the gene matches. The CDR3 consists of 17 residues. Germline V gene data show CDR1 as MGHRA and CDR2 as YSYEKL. CDR3 sequence (DNA): TGCGCCAGCAGCCACGTGACAGGGGTTCATAGCAATCAGCCCCAGCATTTT. Translated: CASSHVTGVHSNQPQHF.

The rearrangement joins TRBV9 to TRBJ2-7, with TRBD1 as a possible D gene (5 bases). Trimming took off 0 bases at V and 4 bases at J, with 11 bases between the two ends. Germline values: CDR1 SGDLS, CDR2 YYNGEE. The CDR3 length is 14 residues. CDR3 loop: CASSVGSGMYEQYF. In DNA, the CDR3 is TGTGCCAGCAGCGTAGGGTCAGGGATGTACGAGCAGTACTTC.

The chain uses TRBV19 and TRBJ1-5; 9 bases align to TRBD1. J was trimmed by 5 bases and V by 4 bases; bases with no gene match: 9. Per germline, CDR1 LNHDA and CDR2 SQIVND (reference sequence). The CDR3 consists of 16 residues. The CDR3 here is CASSTAPGTGYQPQHF. In nucleotides, the CDR3 is TGTGCCAGTAGTACGGCCCCCGGGACAGGGTATCAGCCCCAGCATTTT.

V is TRBV7-9 and J is TRBJ2-1, with D possibly matching TRBD1 (6 bases). Germline CDR1 SEHNR, CDR2 FQNEAQ (reference sequence). The ends were cut back, 1 base at V and 10 bases at J, with 14 bases in the middle. The CDR3 totals 14 residues. CDR3 sequence (DNA): TGTGCCAGCAGCTTAGTCGGCAGGGGCTCGGAGCAGTTCTTC. This gives the protein CASSLVGRGSEQFF.

The chain has TRBV27 and TRBJ2-2; D might be TRBD1 (6 bases). V was trimmed by 5 bases and J by 4 bases, leaving 17 bases between them. This CDR3 is 16 amino acids long. Germline V gene data show CDR1 as MNHEY and CDR2 as SMNVEV (reference sequence). CDR3 nucleotide sequence: TGTGCCAGCAGTCATCGGACAGACCCCTCCACCGGGGAGCTGTTTTTT. It is translated as CASSHRTDPSTGELFF.

The chain couples TRBV9 to TRBJ1-3; D is unclear. Germline CDR1 and CDR2: SGDLS and YYNGEE. This CDR3 is built from 15 residues. Trimming took 0 bases from V and 2 from J, leaving 9 bases between them. The CDR3 DNA reads TGTGCCAGCAGCGTAGGTGGGCTTACTGGAAACACCATATATTTT. It yields the protein CASSVGGLTGNTIYF.